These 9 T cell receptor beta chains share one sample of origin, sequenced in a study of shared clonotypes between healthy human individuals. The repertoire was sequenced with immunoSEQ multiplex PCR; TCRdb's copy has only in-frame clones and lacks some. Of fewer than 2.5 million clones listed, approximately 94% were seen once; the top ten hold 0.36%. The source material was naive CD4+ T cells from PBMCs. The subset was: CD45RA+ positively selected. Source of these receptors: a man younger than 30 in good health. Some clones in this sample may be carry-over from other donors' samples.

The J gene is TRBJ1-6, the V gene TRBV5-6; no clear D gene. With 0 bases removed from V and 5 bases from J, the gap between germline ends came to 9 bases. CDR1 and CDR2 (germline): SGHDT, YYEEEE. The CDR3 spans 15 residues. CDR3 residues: CASSLAGGNNSPLHF. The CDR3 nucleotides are TGTGCCAGCAGCTTGGCCGGCGGGAATAATTCACCCCTCCACTTT.

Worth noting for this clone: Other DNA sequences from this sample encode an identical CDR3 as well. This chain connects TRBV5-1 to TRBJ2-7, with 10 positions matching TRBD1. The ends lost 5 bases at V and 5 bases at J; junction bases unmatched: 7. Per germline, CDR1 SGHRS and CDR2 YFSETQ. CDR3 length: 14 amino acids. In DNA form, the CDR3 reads TGCGCCAGCAGTCCGGGACAGGGGTTCCACGAGCAGTACTTC. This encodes CASSPGQGFHEQYF.

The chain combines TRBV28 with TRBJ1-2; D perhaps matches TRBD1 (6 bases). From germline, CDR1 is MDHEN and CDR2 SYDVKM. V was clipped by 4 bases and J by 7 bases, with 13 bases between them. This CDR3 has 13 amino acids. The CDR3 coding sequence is TGTGCCAGCAGTTCCCCTCAGGGGACTGGCTACACCTTC. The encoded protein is CASSSPQGTGYTF.

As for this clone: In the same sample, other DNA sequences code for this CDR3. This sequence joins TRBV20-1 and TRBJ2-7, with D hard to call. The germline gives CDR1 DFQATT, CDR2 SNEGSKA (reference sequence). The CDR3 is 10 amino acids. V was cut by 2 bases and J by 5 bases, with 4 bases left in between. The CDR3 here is CSARRDEQYF. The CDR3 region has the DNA TGCAGTGCTAGAAGGGACGAGCAGTACTTC.

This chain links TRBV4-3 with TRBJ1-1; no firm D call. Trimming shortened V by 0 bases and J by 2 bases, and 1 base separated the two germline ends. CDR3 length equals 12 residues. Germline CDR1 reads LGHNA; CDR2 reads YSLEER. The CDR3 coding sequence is TGCGCCAGCAGCCAAGATAACACTGAAGCTTTCTTT. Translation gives CASSQDNTEAFF.

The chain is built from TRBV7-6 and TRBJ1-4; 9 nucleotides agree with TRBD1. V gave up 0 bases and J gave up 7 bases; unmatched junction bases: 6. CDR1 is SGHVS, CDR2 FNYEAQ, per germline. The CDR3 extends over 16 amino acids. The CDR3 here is CASSLAGQGVPEKLFF. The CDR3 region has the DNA TGTGCCAGCAGCTTAGCGGGACAGGGCGTCCCTGAAAAACTGTTTTTT.

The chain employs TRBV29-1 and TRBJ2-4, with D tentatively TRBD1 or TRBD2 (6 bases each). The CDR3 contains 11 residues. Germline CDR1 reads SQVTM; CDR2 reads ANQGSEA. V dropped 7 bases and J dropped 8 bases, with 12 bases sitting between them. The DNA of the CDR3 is TGCAGCGGGGGGGCCTGGGACATTCAGTACTTC. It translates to CSGGAWDIQYF.

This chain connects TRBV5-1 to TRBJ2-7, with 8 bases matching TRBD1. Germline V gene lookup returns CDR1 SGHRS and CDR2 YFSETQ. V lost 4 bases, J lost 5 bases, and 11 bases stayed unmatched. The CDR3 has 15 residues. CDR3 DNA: TGCGCCAGCAGCAAAGGACAGGGAATTGCCCACGAGCAGTACTTC. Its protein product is CASSKGQGIAHEQYF.

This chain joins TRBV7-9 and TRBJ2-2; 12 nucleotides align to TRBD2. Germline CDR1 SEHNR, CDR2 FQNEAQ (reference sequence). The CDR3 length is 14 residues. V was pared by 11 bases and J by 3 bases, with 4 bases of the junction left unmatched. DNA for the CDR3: TGTGCCGGGAGACTAGCGGGAGACACCGGGGAGCTGTTTTTT. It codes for CAGRLAGDTGELFF.